This T cell receptor beta chain comes out of a study of identical twins. MiXCR was run by TCRdb on the 5' RACE reads, yielding one entry per CDR3 protein. The table shows roughly 630,000 distinct CDR3 sequences, with roughly 7.2% occurring only once. The CDR3 contains 13 residues. The V gene lost 1 base and the J gene lost 5 bases, with 9 bases spanning the gap. Germline CDR1 reads MDHEN; CDR2 reads SYDVKM. This clonotype has a handful of counts. The sample was also reused in another study, on yellow fever vaccine responses in identical twins.

The V gene is TRBV28, the J gene TRBJ2-7, with D unclear. The TCR originated in a woman between 18 and 29 years old in good health. Sequenced material: PBMCs. CDR3 sequence: CASSLSVFDEQYF. The CDR3 DNA sequence: TGTGCCAGCAGTTTATCAGTTTTCGACGAGCAGTACTTC.